Included here is one T cell receptor (beta chain) sequence, with context. Its specificity is not known. The record originates from a study of vaccination effects on CD4 cells after COVID-19. Viral peptide pools were used in the ViraFEST assay to expand antigen-specific CD4+ T cells, and sequencing came afterward. Researchers isolated CD4+ T cells once about 11 days of culture had elapsed. Assay: immunoSEQ multiplex PCR; the TCRdb copy retains only in-frame clones and omits some. Here the sample spans fewer than 65,000 clones, about four fifths being singletons. The CDR3 extends over 15 amino acids. V was shortened by 3 bases and J by 0 bases, with 10 bases between the two germline ends. CDR1 is SNHLY, CDR2 FYNNEI, per germline.

V usage is TRBV2 and J usage is TRBJ2-3; unclear D gene. The sequence was collected from a human donor who received a COVID-19 vaccine. The sequenced sample was CD4+ T cells from PBMCs cultured with HCoV-229E spike peptides, obtained before COVID-19 vaccination. The CDR3 DNA sequence: TGTGCCAGCAGTGAGAGCATAGCCAGCACAGATACGCAGTATTTT. It yields the protein CASSESIASTDTQYF.